This T cell receptor (beta chain) was observed in a study of Tregs in tolerant kidney transplant recipients. Study results and caveats: Findings come from small patient numbers and require larger validation.

On this clone itself: Its antigen is not identified.

Data came from immunoSEQ multiplex PCR; TCRdb stores just in-frame clones and leaves some out. This sample carries 35,000 to 55,000 clones, 91% of them seen once, and the ten largest clones take about 0.7%. Germline-derived CDR1 and CDR2 are SEHNR and FQNEAQ (reference sequence). V gave up 5 bases and J gave up 0 bases, with 12 bases separating them. This CDR3 has 15 amino acids. Sequencing was done on a sample of Tregs from blood. The chain employs TRBV7-9 and TRBJ2-3; D unclear. This TCR derives from a human donor in good health. Here the CDR3 DNA reads TGTGCCAGCAGCCCTTGGGTAGGGAGCACAGATACGCAGTATTTT. This gives the protein CASSPWVGSTDTQYF.